This T cell receptor beta chain was sequenced during a study of cytomegalovirus exposure and HLA in healthy donors. The CDR3 is 13 residues long. The germline V gene encodes CDR1 SGHAT and CDR2 FQNNGV. V dropped 3 bases and J dropped 5 bases, with 7 bases sitting between them. On this clone: Its matching antigen is unknown.

13 Jbeta primers and 60 Vbeta primers were used for the PCR. Method: immunoSEQ multiplex PCR; TCRdb's copy keeps in-frame clones and lacks some. This table holds roughly 200,000 clones, about 10% found once. Study observations and caveats: Excluded: some indistinguishable V segments such as TRBV6-2 and TRBV6-3. About 87% or about 30% of the time was how often most TCR beta V segments were productive, according to an earlier analysis.

The TCR was taken from a woman in her 30s in good health and CMV-seropositive. The chain links TRBV11-2 to TRBJ2-2; D unclear. Sequences were obtained from PBMCs. CDR3 nucleotide sequence: TGTGCCAGCAGCTTTCCGCGGACCGGGGAGCTGTTTTTT. Encoded protein: CASSFPRTGELFF.